The rows below give T cell receptor beta chains drawn from one sample of a study of post-analysis software for immune sequencing data. TCRdb re-called the PCR reads through MiXCR, storing one row per CDR3 protein. This sample carries more than 350,000 distinct CDR3 sequences, 39% of them seen once, and the ten largest clones take 7.6%. Input material: blood. Receptors were obtained from a girl aged 2-15 years with multiple sclerosis. The CDR3 runs from the conserved cysteine through the conserved F or W. The D gene is left open where the match is weak. Only some rows state a clone size, as once, few, many or a class for expanded clones.

V gene: TRBV6-1; D gene: -; clone size: few; J gene: TRBJ2-1; CDR3 DNA: TGTGCCAGCAGTCGCCGGCCCCCCTACAATGAGCAGTTCTTC; CDR3 protein: CASSRRPPYNEQFF
V gene: TRBV6-4; D gene: TRBD1; clone size: few; J gene: TRBJ2-2; CDR3 DNA: TGTGCCAGCAGTCCCTATCTTAGACAGGGGTACACCGGGGAGCTGTTTTTT; CDR3 protein: CASSPYLRQGYTGELFF
V gene: TRBV7-9; D gene: -; clone size: -; J gene: TRBJ2-1; CDR3 DNA: TGTGCCAGCAGCTTAGCCGACATGGGTCGTCGGTCCTACAATGAGCAGTTCTTC; CDR3 protein: CASSLADMGRRSYNEQFF
V gene: TRBV12-3/TRBV12-4; D gene: TRBD1; clone size: -; J gene: TRBJ1-4; CDR3 DNA: TGTGCCAGCAGTACCCGGACAGGCTCGAATGAAAAACTGTTTTTT; CDR3 protein: CASSTRTGSNEKLFF
V gene: TRBV4-2; D gene: TRBD1; clone size: -; J gene: TRBJ1-2; CDR3 DNA: TGTGCCAGCAGCCAAGGAGGACAGGGGGAGGACTATGGCTACACCTTC; CDR3 protein: CASSQGGQGEDYGYTF
V gene: TRBV29-1; D gene: -; clone size: few; J gene: TRBJ1-1; CDR3 DNA: TGCAGCGCCCGGTTCACTGAAGCTTTCTTT; CDR3 protein: CSARFTEAFF
V gene: TRBV5-1; D gene: -; clone size: -; J gene: TRBJ1-2; CDR3 DNA: TGCGCCAGCAGCTGGACGGAGGGAGGCTATGGCTACACCTTC; CDR3 protein: CASSWTEGGYGYTF
V gene: TRBV18; D gene: -; clone size: -; J gene: TRBJ1-2; CDR3 DNA: TGTGCCAGCTCCCGACAGAACTATGGCTACACCTTC; CDR3 protein: CASSRQNYGYTF
V gene: TRBV6-2/TRBV6-3; D gene: TRBD1; clone size: -; J gene: TRBJ2-6; CDR3 DNA: TGTGCCAGCAGTTCCAGGGGGAGCATTATGGCCAACGTCCTGACTTTC; CDR3 protein: CASSSRGSIMANVLTF
V gene: TRBV6-5; D gene: TRBD1; clone size: few; J gene: TRBJ1-6; CDR3 DNA: TGTGCCAGCAGGCCTTGGGACAGTAATAATTCGCCCCTCCACTTT; CDR3 protein: CASRPWDSNNSPLHF